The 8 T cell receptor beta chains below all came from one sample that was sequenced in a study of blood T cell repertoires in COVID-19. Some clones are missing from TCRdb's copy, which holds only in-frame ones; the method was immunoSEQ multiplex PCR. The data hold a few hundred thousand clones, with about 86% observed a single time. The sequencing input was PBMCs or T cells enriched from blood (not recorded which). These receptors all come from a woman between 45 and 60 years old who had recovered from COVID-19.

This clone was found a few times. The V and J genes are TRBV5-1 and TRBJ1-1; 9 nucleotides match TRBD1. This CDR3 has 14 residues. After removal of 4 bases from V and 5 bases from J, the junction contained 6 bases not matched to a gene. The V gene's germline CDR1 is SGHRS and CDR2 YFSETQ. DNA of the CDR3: TGCGCCAGCAGCCACGGGGACAGGGAAACTGAAGCTTTCTTT. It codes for CASSHGDRETEAFF.

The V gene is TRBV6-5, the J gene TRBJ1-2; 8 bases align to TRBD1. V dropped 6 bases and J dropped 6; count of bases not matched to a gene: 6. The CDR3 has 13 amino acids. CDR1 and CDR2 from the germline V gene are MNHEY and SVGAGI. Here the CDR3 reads CASRGTGRDGYTF. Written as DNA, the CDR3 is TGTGCCAGCAGAGGGACAGGTCGGGATGGCTACACCTTC.

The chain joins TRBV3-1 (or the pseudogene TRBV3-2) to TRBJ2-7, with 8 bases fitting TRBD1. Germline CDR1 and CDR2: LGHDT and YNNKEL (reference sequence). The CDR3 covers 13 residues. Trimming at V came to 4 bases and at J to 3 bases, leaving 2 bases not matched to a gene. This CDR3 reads CASSPDRDYEQYF. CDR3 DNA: TGTGCCAGCAGCCCGGACAGGGACTACGAGCAGTACTTC.

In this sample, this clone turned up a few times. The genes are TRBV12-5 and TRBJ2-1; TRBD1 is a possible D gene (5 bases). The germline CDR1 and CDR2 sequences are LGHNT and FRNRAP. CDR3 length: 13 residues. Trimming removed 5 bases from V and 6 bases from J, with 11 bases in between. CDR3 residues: CASGPSDINEQFF. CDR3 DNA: TGTGCTAGTGGTCCCTCGGACATCAATGAGCAGTTCTTC.

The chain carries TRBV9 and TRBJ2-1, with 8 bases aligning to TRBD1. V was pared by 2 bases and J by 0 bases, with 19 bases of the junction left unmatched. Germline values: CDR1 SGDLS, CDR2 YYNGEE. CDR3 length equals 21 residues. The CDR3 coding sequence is TGTGCCAGCAGCGTTAGGCCCGCCCGACAGGGGCAAAAGGGCTCCTACAATGAGCAGTTCTTC. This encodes CASSVRPARQGQKGSYNEQFF.

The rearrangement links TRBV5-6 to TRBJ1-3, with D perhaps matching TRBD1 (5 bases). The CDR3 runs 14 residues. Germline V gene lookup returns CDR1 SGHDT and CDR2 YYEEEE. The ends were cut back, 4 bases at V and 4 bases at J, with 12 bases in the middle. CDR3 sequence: CASSPGGPGNTIYF. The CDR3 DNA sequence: TGTGCCAGCAGCCCCGGGGGACCCGGAAACACCATATATTTT.

CDR3 DNA: TGTGCCAGCAGCTTAGGGGGCGCGTCCCGCGAGCAGTACTTC. This sequence encodes CASSLGGASREQYF. This chain uses TRBV7-2 with TRBJ2-7; D might be TRBD1 (5 bases). Per germline, CDR1 SGHTA and CDR2 FQGNSA. This CDR3 region has 14 residues. Trimming cost V 1 base and J 6 bases, with 13 bases left between them.

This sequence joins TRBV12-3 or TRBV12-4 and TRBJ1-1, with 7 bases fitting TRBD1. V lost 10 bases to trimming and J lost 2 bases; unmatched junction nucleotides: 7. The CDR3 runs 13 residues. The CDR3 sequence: CATMGQTNTEAFF. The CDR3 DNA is TGTGCCACCATGGGACAGACTAACACTGAAGCTTTCTTT.